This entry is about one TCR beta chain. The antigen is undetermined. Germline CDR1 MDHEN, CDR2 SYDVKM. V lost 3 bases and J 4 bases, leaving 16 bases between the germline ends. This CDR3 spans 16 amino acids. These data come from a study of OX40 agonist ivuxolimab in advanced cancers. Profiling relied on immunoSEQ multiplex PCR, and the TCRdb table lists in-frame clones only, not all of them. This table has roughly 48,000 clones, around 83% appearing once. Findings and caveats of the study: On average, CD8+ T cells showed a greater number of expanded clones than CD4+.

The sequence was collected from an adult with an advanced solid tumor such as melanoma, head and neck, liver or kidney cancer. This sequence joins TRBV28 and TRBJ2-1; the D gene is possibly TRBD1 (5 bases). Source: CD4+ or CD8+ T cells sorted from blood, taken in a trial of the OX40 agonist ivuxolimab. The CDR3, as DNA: TGTGCCAGCAGTTTGAAGGACACGTCGAAATACAATGAGCAGTTCTTC. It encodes CASSLKDTSKYNEQFF.